This T cell receptor beta chain stems from a study of blood T cell repertoires in COVID-19. Participant reports of clinical history set cohort assignment. Sequenced by immunoSEQ multiplex PCR; TCRdb stores in-frame clones only, minus some. The sample includes some 200,000 clones, roughly 90% of them seen just once. Germline CDR1 and CDR2: LGHNT and FRNRAP. This CDR3 is built from 14 residues. About this clone itself: The junction departs from germline at one end; a sequencing error may be responsible.

The TCR sequence derives from a young woman who had recovered from COVID-19. The chain carries TRBV12-5 and TRBJ2-5; tentative D call: TRBD1 (5 bases). Sequenced input: PBMCs or T cells enriched from blood (not recorded which). The chain's CDR3 is CASGLGQYQETQYF. CDR3 in DNA: TGTGCTAGTGGTTTGGGACAGTACCAGGAGACCCAGTACTTC.